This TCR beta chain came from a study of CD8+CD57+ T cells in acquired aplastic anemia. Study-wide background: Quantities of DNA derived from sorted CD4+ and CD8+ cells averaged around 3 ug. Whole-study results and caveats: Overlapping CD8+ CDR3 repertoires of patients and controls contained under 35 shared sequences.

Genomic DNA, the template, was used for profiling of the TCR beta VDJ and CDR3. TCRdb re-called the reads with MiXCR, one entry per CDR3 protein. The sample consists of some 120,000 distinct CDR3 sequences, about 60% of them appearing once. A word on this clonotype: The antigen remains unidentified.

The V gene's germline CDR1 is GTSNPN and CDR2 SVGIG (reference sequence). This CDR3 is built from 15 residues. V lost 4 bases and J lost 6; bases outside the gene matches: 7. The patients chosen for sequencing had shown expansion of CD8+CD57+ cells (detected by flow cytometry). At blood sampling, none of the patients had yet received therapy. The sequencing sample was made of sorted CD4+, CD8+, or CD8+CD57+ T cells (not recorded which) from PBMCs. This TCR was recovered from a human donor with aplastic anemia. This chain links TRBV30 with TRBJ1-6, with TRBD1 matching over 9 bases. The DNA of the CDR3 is TGTGCCTGGAACCTAGGGACAGGGCGTAATTCACCCCTCCACTTT. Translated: CAWNLGTGRNSPLHF.